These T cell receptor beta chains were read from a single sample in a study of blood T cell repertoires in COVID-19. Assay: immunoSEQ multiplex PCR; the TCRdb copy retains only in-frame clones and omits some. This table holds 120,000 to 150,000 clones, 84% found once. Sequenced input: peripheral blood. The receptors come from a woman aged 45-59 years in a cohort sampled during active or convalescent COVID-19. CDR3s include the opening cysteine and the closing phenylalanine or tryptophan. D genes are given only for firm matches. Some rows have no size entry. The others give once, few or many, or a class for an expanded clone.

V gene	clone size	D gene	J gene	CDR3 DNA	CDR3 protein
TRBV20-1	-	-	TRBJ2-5	TGCAGTGCTAGTAGGCCTCTAGGGACCCAGTACTTC	CSASRPLGTQYF
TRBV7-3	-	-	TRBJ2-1	TGTGCCAGCAGCCCCCGCGGGGACCGCTACAATGAGCAGTTCTTC	CASSPRGDRYNEQFF
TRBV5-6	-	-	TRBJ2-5	TGTGCCAGCAGCTTGGTTACGGTCCAAGAGACCCAGTACTTC	CASSLVTVQETQYF
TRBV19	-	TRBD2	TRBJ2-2	TGTGCCAGTAGTATCCCCCCCTGGCGGGGGGGAAGGACCGGGGAGCTGTTTTTT	CASSIPPWRGGRTGELFF
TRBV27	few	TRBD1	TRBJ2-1	TGTGCCAGCAGTAAGGGACAGGGTTACAATGAGCAGTTCTTC	CASSKGQGYNEQFF
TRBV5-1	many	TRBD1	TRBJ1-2	TGCGCCAGCAGCTTCGTCGACAGGGAGTGGTATGGCTACACCTTC	CASSFVDREWYGYTF
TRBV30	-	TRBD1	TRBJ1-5	TGTGCCACATCAGGGGGTAGCAATCAGCCCCAGCATTTT	CATSGGSNQPQHF
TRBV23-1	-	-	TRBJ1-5	TGCGCCAGCAGTCTAGTGGCAGGGGACAATCAGCCCCAGCATTTT	CASSLVAGDNQPQHF
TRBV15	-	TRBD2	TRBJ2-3	TGTGCCACCAGCACGCGCAGGACTAGCGGGACAGATACGCAGTATTTT	CATSTRRTSGTDTQYF
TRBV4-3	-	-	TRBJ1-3	TGCGCCAGCAGCCAAGATTACAGGCCGAACTCTGGAAACACCATATATTTT	CASSQDYRPNSGNTIYF
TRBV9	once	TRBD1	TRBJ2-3	TGTGCCAGCAGCCAATCATCCAACAGGGGCGTCGATACGCAGTATTTT	CASSQSSNRGVDTQYF
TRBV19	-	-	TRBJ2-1	TGTGCCAGTAGTATTTCAGGGGTTATAGGGGCCTACAATGAGCAGTTCTTC	CASSISGVIGAYNEQFF
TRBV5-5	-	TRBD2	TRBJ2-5	TGTGCCAGCAGCGTGGGACTAGCGGCAGAGACCCAGTACTTC	CASSVGLAAETQYF
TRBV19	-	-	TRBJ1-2	TGTGCCAGTAGTCTGCGGATGGATGGCTACACCTTC	CASSLRMDGYTF
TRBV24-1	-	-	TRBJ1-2	TGTGCCACCAGCGACCCCCAGACTCTCTATGGTGGCTACACCTTC	CATSDPQTLYGGYTF
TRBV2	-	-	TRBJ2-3	TGTGCCAGCAACGGCGAGGCCCGGTTGGTGCAGTATTTT	CASNGEARLVQYF
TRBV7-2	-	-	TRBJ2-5	TGTGCCAGCAGCGTTAGAGTATCGGAGACCCAGTACTTC	CASSVRVSETQYF
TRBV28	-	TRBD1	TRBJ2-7	TGTGCCAGCAGGGGGACAGGGTTCTACGAGCAGTACTTC	CASRGTGFYEQYF
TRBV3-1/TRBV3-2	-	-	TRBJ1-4	TGTGCCAGCAGCCACAGAGGTGAGAATGAAAAACTGTTTTTT	CASSHRGENEKLFF
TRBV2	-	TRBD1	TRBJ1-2	TGTGCCAGCAGGACGACAGGGAACGGCTATGGCTACACCTTC	CASRTTGNGYGYTF
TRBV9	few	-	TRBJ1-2	TGTGCCAGCAGCGTAGAAGCAGGGTATAGCTATGGCTACACCTTC	CASSVEAGYSYGYTF
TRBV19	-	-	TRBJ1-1	TGTGCCAGTAGCGGCCAGGGAGGCTTTGGCACTGAAGCTTTCTTT	CASSGQGGFGTEAFF
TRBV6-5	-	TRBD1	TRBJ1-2	TGTGCCAGCAGTCGAACAGGGGGCGATTATGGCTACACCTTC	CASSRTGGDYGYTF
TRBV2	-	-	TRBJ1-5	TGTGCCAGCAGTGAGAGGGTCGGGAGCAATCAGCCCCAGCATTTT	CASSERVGSNQPQHF
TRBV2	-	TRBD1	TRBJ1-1	TGTGCCAGCACGCAGGGGGGCGCGTCAACTGAAGCTTTCTTT	CASTQGGASTEAFF
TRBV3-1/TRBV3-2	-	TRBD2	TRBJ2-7	TGTGCCAGCAGCCGACTAGCGGGGGAGCTTGGCGAGCAGTACTTC	CASSRLAGELGEQYF
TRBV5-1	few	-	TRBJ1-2	TGCGCCAGCAGCTTGGATGGCAGGGTCGAGGATGGCTACACCTTC	CASSLDGRVEDGYTF
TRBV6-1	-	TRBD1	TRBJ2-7	TGTGCCAGCAGTGAAGACAGGGGTAGAGGTGAGCAGTACTTC	CASSEDRGRGEQYF
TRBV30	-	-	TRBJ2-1	TGTGCCTGGAGTCGGGTCTCTGCGGATGAGCAGTTCTTC	CAWSRVSADEQFF
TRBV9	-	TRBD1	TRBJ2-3	TGTGCCAGCAGCCCAGGGGGCCGACCGACAGATACGCAGTATTTT	CASSPGGRPTDTQYF
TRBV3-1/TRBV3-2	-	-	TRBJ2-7	TGTGCCAGCAGCCAAGAAACGGGGGTAGGCGAGCAGTACTTC	CASSQETGVGEQYF
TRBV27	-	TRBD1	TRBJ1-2	TGTGCCAGCAGTTTATCGAGGACAGGGGGGAATTTCAACTATGGCTACACCTTC	CASSLSRTGGNFNYGYTF
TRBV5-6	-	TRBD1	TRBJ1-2	TGTGCCAGCAGCTTTGGGACAGCTATTTCCTATGGCTACACCTTC	CASSFGTAISYGYTF
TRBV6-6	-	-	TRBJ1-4	TGTGCCAGCAGTCCAAGGAGAGCCGGGGCAACTAATGAAAAACTGTTTTTT	CASSPRRAGATNEKLFF
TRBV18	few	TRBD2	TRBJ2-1	TGTGCCAGCTCAGAGCGGGGGGGAACCACCAATCAGCAGTTCTTC	CASSERGGTTNQQFF
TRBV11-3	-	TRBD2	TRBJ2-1	TGTGCCAGCAGCTTACGCCCCTCGGGGAGGGTAGCGGGGGTCTACAATGAGCAGTTCTTC	CASSLRPSGRVAGVYNEQFF
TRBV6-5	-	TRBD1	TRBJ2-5	TGTGCCAGCAGTTACATCGGGACAGCGCAAGAGACCCAGTACTTC	CASSYIGTAQETQYF
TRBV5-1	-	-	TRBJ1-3	TGCGCCAGCAGTATGCAGACTGGCGGAAACACCATATATTTT	CASSMQTGGNTIYF
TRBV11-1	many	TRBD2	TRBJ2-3	TGTGCCAGCAGCTTGACTAGCGGGGGCGCAGATACGCAGTATTTT	CASSLTSGGADTQYF
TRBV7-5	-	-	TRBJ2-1	TGTGCCAGAAGCTACCCGACTAGCGGGGACTACAATGAGCAGTTCTTC	CARSYPTSGDYNEQFF